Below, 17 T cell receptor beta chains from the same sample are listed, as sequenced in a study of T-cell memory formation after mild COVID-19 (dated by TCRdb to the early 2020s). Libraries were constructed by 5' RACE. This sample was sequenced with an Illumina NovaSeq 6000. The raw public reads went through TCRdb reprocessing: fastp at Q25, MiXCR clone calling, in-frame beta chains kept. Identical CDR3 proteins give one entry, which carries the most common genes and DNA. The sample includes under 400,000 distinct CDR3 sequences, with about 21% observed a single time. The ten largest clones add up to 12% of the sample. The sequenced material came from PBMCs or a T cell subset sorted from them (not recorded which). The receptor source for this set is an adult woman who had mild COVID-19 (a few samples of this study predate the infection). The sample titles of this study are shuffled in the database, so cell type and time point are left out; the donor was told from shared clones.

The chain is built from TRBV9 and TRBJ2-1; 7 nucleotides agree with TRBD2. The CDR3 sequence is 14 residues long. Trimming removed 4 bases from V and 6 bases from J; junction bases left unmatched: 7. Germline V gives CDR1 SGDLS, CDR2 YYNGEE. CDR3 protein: CASSSKTSLNEQFF. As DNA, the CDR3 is TGTGCCAGCAGCTCAAAGACTAGCCTCAATGAGCAGTTCTTC.

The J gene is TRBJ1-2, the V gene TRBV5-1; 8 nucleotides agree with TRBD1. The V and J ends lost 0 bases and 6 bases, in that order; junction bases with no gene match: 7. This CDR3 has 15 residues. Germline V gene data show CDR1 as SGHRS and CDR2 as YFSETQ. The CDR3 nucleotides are TGCGCCAGCAGCTTGGTCTCAGGGGGCAGGGATGGCTACACCTTC. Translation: CASSLVSGGRDGYTF.

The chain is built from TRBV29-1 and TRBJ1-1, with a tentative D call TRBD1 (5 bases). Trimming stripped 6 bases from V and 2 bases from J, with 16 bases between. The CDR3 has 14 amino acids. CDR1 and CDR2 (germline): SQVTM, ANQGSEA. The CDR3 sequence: CSVSGGTDNTEAFF. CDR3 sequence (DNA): TGCAGCGTCAGTGGCGGGACGGATAACACTGAAGCTTTCTTT.

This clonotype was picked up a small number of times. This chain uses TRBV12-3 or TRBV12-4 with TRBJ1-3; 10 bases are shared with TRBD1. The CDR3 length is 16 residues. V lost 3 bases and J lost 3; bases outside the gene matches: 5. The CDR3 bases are TGTGCCAGCAGTTTCTTCGGGACAGGGGTTGGAAACACCATATATTTT. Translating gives CASSFFGTGVGNTIYF.

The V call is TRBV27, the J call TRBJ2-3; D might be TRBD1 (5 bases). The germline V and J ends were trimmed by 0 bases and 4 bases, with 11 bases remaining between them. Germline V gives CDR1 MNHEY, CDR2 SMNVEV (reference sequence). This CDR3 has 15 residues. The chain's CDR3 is CASSLSGPLADTQYF. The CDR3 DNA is TGTGCCAGCAGTTTATCGGGGCCCCTAGCAGATACGCAGTATTTT.

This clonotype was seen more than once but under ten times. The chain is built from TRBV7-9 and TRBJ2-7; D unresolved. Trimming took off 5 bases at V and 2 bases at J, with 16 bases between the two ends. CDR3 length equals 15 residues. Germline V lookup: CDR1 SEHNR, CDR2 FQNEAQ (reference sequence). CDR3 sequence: CASSMQVGEPYEQYF. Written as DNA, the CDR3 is TGTGCCAGCAGCATGCAGGTTGGGGAACCCTACGAGCAGTACTTC.

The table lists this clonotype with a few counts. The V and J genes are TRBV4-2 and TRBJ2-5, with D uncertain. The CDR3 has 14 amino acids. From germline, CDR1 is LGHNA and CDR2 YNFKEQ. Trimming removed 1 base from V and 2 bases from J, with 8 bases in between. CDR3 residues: CASSQVRTQETQYF. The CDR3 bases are TGTGCCAGCAGCCAAGTAAGGACGCAAGAGACCCAGTACTTC.

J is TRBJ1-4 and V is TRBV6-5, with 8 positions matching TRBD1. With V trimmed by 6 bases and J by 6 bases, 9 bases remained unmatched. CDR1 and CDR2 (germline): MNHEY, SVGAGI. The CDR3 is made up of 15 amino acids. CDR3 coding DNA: TGTGCCAGCAGCCCATGGGCAGGGGGCGATGAAAAACTGTTTTTT. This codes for CASSPWAGGDEKLFF.

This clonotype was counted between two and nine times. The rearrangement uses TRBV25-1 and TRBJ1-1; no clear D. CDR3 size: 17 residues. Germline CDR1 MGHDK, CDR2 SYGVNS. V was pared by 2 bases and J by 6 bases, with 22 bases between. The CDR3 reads CASSERAITISSAEAFF. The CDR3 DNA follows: TGTGCCAGCAGTGAACGGGCGATAACCATTTCATCTGCTGAAGCTTTCTTT.

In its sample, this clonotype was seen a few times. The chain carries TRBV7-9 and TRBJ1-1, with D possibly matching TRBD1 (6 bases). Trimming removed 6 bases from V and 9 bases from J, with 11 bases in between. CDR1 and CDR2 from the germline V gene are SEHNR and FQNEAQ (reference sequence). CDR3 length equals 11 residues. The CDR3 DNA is TGTGCCAGCAGTTCGGACAGAAAAGCTTTCTTT. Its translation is CASSSDRKAFF.

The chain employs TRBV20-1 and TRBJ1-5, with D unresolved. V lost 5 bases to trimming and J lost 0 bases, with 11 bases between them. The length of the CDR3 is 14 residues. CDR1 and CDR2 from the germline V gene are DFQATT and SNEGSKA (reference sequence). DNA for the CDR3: TGCAGTGCTCACTCCGGCCTTAGCAATCAGCCCCAGCATTTT. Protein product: CSAHSGLSNQPQHF.

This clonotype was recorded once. Written as DNA, the CDR3 is TGTGCCAGCAGTCCGGGGGGGTTTGACGAGCAGTACTTC. Its protein product is CASSPGGFDEQYF. The chain joins TRBV6-5 to TRBJ2-7, with 8 bases fitting TRBD2. CDR1 MNHEY and CDR2 SVGAGI come from the germline V gene. After removal of 5 bases from V and 5 bases from J, the junction contained 5 bases not matched to a gene. This CDR3 is 13 amino acids long.

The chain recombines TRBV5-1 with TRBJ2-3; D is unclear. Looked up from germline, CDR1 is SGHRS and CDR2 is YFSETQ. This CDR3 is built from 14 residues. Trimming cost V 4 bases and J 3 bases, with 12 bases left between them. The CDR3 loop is CASSRSEATDTQYF. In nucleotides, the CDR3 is TGCGCCAGCAGCCGCTCCGAAGCGACAGATACGCAGTATTTT.

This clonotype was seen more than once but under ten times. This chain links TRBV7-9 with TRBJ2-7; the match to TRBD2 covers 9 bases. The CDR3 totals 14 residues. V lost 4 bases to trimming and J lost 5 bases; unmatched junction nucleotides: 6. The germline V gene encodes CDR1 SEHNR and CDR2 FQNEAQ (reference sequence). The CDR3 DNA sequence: TGTGCCAGCAGCTCGGCGGGAGGGCTGAACGAGCAGTACTTC. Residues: CASSSAGGLNEQYF.

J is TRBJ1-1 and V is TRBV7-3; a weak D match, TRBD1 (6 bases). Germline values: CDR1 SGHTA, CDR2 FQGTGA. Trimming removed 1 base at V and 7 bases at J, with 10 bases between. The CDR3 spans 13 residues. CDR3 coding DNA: TGTGCCAGCAGCTTAAACAGGGAGGATGAAGCTTTCTTT. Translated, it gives CASSLNREDEAFF.

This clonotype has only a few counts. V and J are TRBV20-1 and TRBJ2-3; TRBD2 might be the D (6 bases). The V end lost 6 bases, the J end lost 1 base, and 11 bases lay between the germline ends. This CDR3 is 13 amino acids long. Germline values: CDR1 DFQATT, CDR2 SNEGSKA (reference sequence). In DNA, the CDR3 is TGCAGTGCCCCGGGAGTGGGCACAGATACGCAGTATTTT. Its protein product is CSAPGVGTDTQYF.

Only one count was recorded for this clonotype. CDR3 sequence: CATSARESTEAFF. The DNA for the CDR3 is TGTGCCACCAGCGCCAGGGAGAGCACTGAAGCTTTCTTT. This rearrangement joins TRBV24-1 to TRBJ1-1, with D possibly being TRBD1 (5 bases). CDR1 is KGHDR, CDR2 SFDVKD, per germline. CDR3 length: 13 amino acids. Between the trimmed V and J ends, which lost 7 bases and 4 bases, there was a span of 12 bases.